The entry that follows covers one TCR beta chain sequence. In the original analysis: Estimation of nucleated cell counts relied on the amplification of reference gene primers. Here immunoSEQ multiplex PCR was the method, and the copy in TCRdb shows in-frame clones only, minus some. Clonal size and the V and J genes are those of that table, whereas D and trimming came from the DNA. The sample holds some 350,000 clones, about 90% seen once. Those enrolled in Seattle joined during active infection and were followed longitudinally afterward. The record originates from a study of blood T cell repertoires in COVID-19. At the level of the study: Donors in the United States, Italy and Spain gave samples during acute or convalescent COVID-19. PBMCs, B-cell-depleted T cells, or T cells were the source of the cDNA or gDNA that made up the material.

Germline-derived CDR1 and CDR2 are SGHRS and YFSETQ. The CDR3 covers 14 residues. V gave up 5 bases and J gave up 8 bases; unmatched junction bases: 7. The receptor was isolated from a woman in her 70s with COVID-19, enrolled during active disease. Sequencing input: peripheral blood. The chain has TRBV5-1 and TRBJ1-4; 9 nucleotides agree with TRBD1. This CDR3 reads CASRMDRGKEKLFF. CDR3 bases: TGCGCCAGCAGGATGGACAGGGGAAAGGAAAAACTGTTTTTT.